This TCR beta chain emerged from a study of beta chain features in type 1 diabetes (dated by TCRdb to the late 2010s). With regard to the full study: No differences in mean age, gender distribution, total cell number or subset yield were found between patients and healthy donors. A total of 107,917,701 sorted cells were examined across all samples, and RNA yield correlated strongly with the number of cells per subset. In the study, TCRB repertoires of sorted circulating CD4+ T cell subsets from recently diagnosed type 1 diabetes patients were compared with those of matched healthy donors. Naive and central memory subsets were obtained from all 30 or so donors, but regulatory and stem cell-like memory subsets were isolated from only 8 patients and roughly eight healthy donors. General conclusions and limits of the study: A moderate but significant shortening of TCRB CDR3 length was observed in type 1 diabetes patients in all four CD4+ subsets. Shorter templates might be favored by PCR, yet because patient and control samples were amplified and corrected together, any such skew would affect both groups equally. The naive, central memory and regulatory TCRB repertoires appeared to resemble one another more closely among patients than among healthy donors. Because the HLA sub-analyses included only small numbers of individuals, any influence of HLA type on TCRB rearrangement was left unresolved. Fewer insertions and more nucleotide deletions at VDJ recombination sites were observed in patients with type 1 diabetes, implying thymic rearrangement abnormalities. Because cDNA was sequenced instead of genomic DNA, activated cells with high expression could be over-represented, although the groups did not differ in activation or CD3 levels.

V is cut by 2 bases and J by 0 bases, and the space between the germline ends is 13 bases. According to the germline V gene, CDR1 reads MNHEY and CDR2 reads SVGAGI. Its CDR3 holds 16 amino acids, cysteine through phenylalanine. The DNA shown is the 48-base CDR3, in frame from base 1. This clone was counted a few times. The antigen it recognizes is unknown. The input lacks base qualities; no much larger clone sits a single base away. A single peripheral blood draw of about 116 mL on average was collected from each donor into heparinised tubes. A BD FACSAria II and a panel including CD45RO, CCR7, CD25, CD127, CD95 and CD27 were used to sort naive, central memory, regulatory and stem cell-like memory CD4+ T cells. All sorted populations exceeded 95% purity. PBMCs were isolated right away by Lymphoprep density gradient centrifugation and were stained directly, without culture. So that batch effects would be minimized, each experiment stained and sorted samples in pairs, pairing one healthy donor with one patient.

The High Capacity cDNA Reverse Transcription Kit was used to reverse transcribe all of the isolated RNA, meaning that expressed TCRB transcripts were what got sequenced. Naive, central memory and regulatory T cell samples underwent deep immunoSEQ sequencing, averaging about 3.5 million total reads per sample. Sorted cells were lysed in RLT buffer and RNA was extracted with DNase-treated RNeasy Micro or Mini kits, depending on cell number. Each cell subset was processed on its own to prevent cross-contamination, while patient and healthy donor samples were processed together. The immunoSEQ multiplex PCR was used to amplify TCRB sequences from cDNA, yielding 87-bp fragments that span the CDR3 region. The amplicons were sequenced using the Illumina HiSeq platform. The authors' analysis ran thus. PCR bias was corrected computationally using synthetic template baselines, and reads within Hamming distance 2 were collapsed, with unmergeable singletons discarded. Reads were aligned against IMGT so that V, D and J genes, CDR3 length and insertions or deletions at six rearrangement sites could be assigned. Within each subset, clonotype counts were normalized to sorted cell number, after which true diversity and Gini coefficients were computed with the tcR R package. The overlap coefficient, calculated on TCRB nucleotide sequences, was used to measure repertoire sharing. As a proxy for the pre-selection repertoire, out-of-frame TCRB sequences from naive cells were analyzed. The source is immuneACCESS, and TCRdb retained only in-frame sequences with V and J called. Part of the clones is not carried over; for the studies checked, unresolved V genes explain less than half of this, and the remainder is unexplained. D and trimming come from the DNA, and the V and J calls and clone size come from that table. This sample gives a few hundred thousand clones in total; roughly 16% of them show up just once. The biggest ten clones account for about 0.02% of the sample.

The rearrangement joined TRBV6-5 to TRBJ2-5; the best D guess is TRBD1, with 6 bases matching. The sequence was collected from a woman aged 18 to 35 in good health. The sample taken for sequencing was naive CD4+ T cells from blood. The sample's cell subset or site label is to be understood as: true naive CD4+ T cells. The DNA sequence is given as TGTGCCAGCAGTTACCTAACAGGGACGTACCAAGAGACCCAGTACTTC. It specifies CASSYLTGTYQETQYF.